The next 20 T cell receptor beta chains were all read from a single sample in a study of cytomegalovirus exposure and HLA in healthy donors. In the PCR, 60 Vbeta and 13 Jbeta primers were used. The method was immunoSEQ multiplex PCR; TCRdb's version includes in-frame clones alone and lacks a portion of them. The sample lists approximately 140,000 clones, roughly 77% seen once, with 3% to 4% in the top ten. The sequencing input was PBMCs. The receptors stem from a human donor in good health.

The chain joins TRBV7-9 to TRBJ2-3, with 11 positions matching TRBD2. This CDR3 spans 15 amino acids. V was clipped by 5 bases and J by 7 bases; unmatched bases: 8. Per the germline V gene, CDR1 is SEHNR and CDR2 is FQNEAQ (reference sequence). CDR3 protein: CASSPGTSGRYTQYF. Written as DNA, the CDR3 is TGTGCCAGCAGCCCCGGGACTAGCGGCCGATATACGCAGTATTTT.

The CDR3 region has the DNA TGTGCCAGCAGTCTCTCAGGGTGGGGGGGCTCCTACAATGAGCAGTTCTTC. This gives the protein CASSLSGWGGSYNEQFF. V is TRBV28 and J is TRBJ2-1; 7 nucleotides line up with TRBD2. J was trimmed by 0 bases and V by 5 bases; bases with no gene match: 10. The germline gives CDR1 MDHEN, CDR2 SYDVKM. The CDR3 consists of 17 residues.

This chain links TRBV28 with TRBJ1-2; D perhaps matches TRBD1 (5 bases). This CDR3 comprises 15 residues. V dropped 3 bases and J dropped 6 bases, with 17 bases sitting between them. Germline V lookup: CDR1 MDHEN, CDR2 SYDVKM. The CDR3 loop is CASSFAGGGLDGYTF. The CDR3 DNA follows: TGTGCCAGCAGTTTTGCGGGGGGAGGTCTGGATGGCTACACCTTC.

In this sample, this clone turned up a few times. The genes are TRBV27 and TRBJ1-1; D gene uncertain. From germline, CDR1 is MNHEY and CDR2 SMNVEV (reference sequence). The V end lost 5 bases, the J end lost 6 bases, and 13 bases lay between the germline ends. The CDR3 covers 13 residues. CDR3 sequence: CASSPFEGPEAFF. The CDR3 nucleotides are TGTGCCAGCAGTCCGTTCGAGGGCCCTGAAGCTTTCTTT.

CDR3 bases: TGTGCCAGCAGTCACCGGGCCGGACAAGAAAAACTGTTTTTT. Protein sequence: CASSHRAGQEKLFF. The chain couples TRBV6-6 to TRBJ1-4, with D maybe TRBD1 (5 bases). Germline CDR1 reads MNHNY; CDR2 reads SVGAGI (reference sequence). The length of the CDR3 is 14 residues. V lost 5 bases and J 8 bases, leaving 15 bases between the germline ends.

This chain connects TRBV5-1 to TRBJ2-1; perhaps TRBD2 as D (6 bases). Germline V CDR1 and CDR2: SGHRS, YFSETQ. V was trimmed by 3 bases and J by 5 bases, leaving 18 bases between them. This CDR3 has 16 amino acids. As DNA, the CDR3 is TGCGCCAGCAGCTACCTTAGGCCCGGGGGTGACAATGAGCAGTTCTTC. Protein sequence: CASSYLRPGGDNEQFF.

The chain is built from TRBV9 and TRBJ2-1; possible D gene TRBD2, 6 bases. V was cut by 7 bases and J by 3 bases, with 17 bases left in between. Germline V CDR1 and CDR2: SGDLS, YYNGEE. The CDR3 extends over 15 amino acids. The CDR3 spells CASSPSSASYNEQFF. In DNA, the CDR3 is TGTGCCAGCTCCCCCTCTAGCGCTAGCTACAATGAGCAGTTCTTC.

The chain has TRBV6-1 and TRBJ2-5; perhaps TRBD2 as D (6 bases). Trimming left V 6 bases short and J 3 bases short, with 14 bases between. The germline gives CDR1 MNHNS, CDR2 SASEGT. This CDR3 has 14 residues. The CDR3 region is CASRRGRTEETQYF. In nucleotides, the CDR3 is TGTGCCAGCAGGCGGGGACGGACTGAAGAGACCCAGTACTTC.

This chain uses TRBV6-1 with TRBJ2-1; 8 bases line up with TRBD2. From germline, CDR1 is MNHNS and CDR2 SASEGT. CDR3 length: 15 residues. V shed 2 bases and J 9 bases; nucleotides not matched to a gene: 9. This CDR3 reads CASSEHSGKVGEQFF. For the CDR3, the DNA is TGTGCCAGCAGTGAACATAGCGGGAAGGTGGGTGAGCAGTTCTTC.

V and J are TRBV7-2 and TRBJ1-5; D is possibly TRBD1 (6 bases). V was pared by 2 bases and J by 7 bases, with 15 bases between. This CDR3 is 15 amino acids long. Germline assignment: CDR1 SGHTA and CDR2 FQGNSA. CDR3: CASSLSHRAYQPQHF. CDR3 DNA sequence: TGTGCCAGCAGCTTAAGCCACAGGGCGTACCAGCCCCAGCATTTT.

The gene calls are TRBV12-5 and TRBJ1-2, with D tentatively TRBD1 (5 bases). Germline CDR1 LGHNT, CDR2 FRNRAP. The V gene lost 2 bases and the J gene lost 7 bases, with 17 bases spanning the gap. There are 15 residues in the CDR3. As DNA, the CDR3 is TGTGCTAGTGGTTTGCTCGGGACTGACCCCCTTGGCTACACCTTC. It translates to CASGLLGTDPLGYTF.

V gene TRBV9 combines with J gene TRBJ2-7; D gene uncertain. There are 14 residues in the CDR3. V gave up 0 bases and J gave up 0 bases, with 7 bases separating them. CDR1 is SGDLS and CDR2 is YYNGEE in the germline V gene. The CDR3 here is CASSVEQYSYEQYF. The CDR3 bases are TGTGCCAGCAGCGTAGAACAGTACTCCTACGAGCAGTACTTC.

The gene calls are TRBV5-1 and TRBJ2-1, with TRBD2 as a possible D gene (6 bases). Trimming stripped 7 bases from V and 8 bases from J, with 16 bases between. This CDR3 has 13 residues. Germline V lookup: CDR1 SGHRS, CDR2 YFSETQ. The CDR3 loop is CASDRGSGYEQFF. In DNA, the CDR3 is TGCGCCAGCGATCGGGGGTCGGGCTATGAGCAGTTCTTC.

This clone occurred a few times. This chain joins TRBV28 and TRBJ1-1, with 8 bases lining up with TRBD1. The CDR3 sequence is 14 residues long. Germline-derived CDR1 and CDR2 are MDHEN and SYDVKM. The trim removed 6 bases at V and 1 base at J, leaving 4 bases unmatched. CDR3 sequence: CASSHDRGNTEAFF. The CDR3 DNA reads as TGTGCCAGCAGCCATGACAGGGGGAACACTGAAGCTTTCTTT.

This clone was observed once. This sequence joins TRBV18 and TRBJ1-2; maybe TRBD1 (5 bases). CDR1 KGHSH and CDR2 LQKENI come from the germline V gene. The CDR3 runs to 15 residues. Trimming removed 3 bases from V and 7 bases from J, with 18 bases in between. The CDR3 sequence is CASSPQGAQGRGYTF. The CDR3 nucleotides read TGTGCCAGCTCACCGCAAGGGGCGCAGGGCCGTGGCTACACCTTC.

V is TRBV10-3 and J is TRBJ2-5; the D is unclear. With 5 bases removed from V and 0 bases from J, the gap between germline ends came to 7 bases. CDR3 length equals 13 residues. CDR1 is ENHRY, CDR2 SYGVKD, per germline. CDR3 sequence reads: CAISRDYQETQYF. The CDR3 bases are TGTGCCATCAGTCGCGACTACCAAGAGACCCAGTACTTC.

CDR3 sequence: CASSQDRLAGGYTDTQYF. The CDR3 DNA reads as TGTGCCAGCAGCCAAGATCGACTAGCGGGAGGGTACACAGATACGCAGTATTTT. The chain joins TRBV14 to TRBJ2-3; 14 nucleotides line up with TRBD2. Germline loops: CDR1 SGHDN, CDR2 FVKESK. The CDR3 sequence is 18 residues long. V dropped 0 bases and J dropped 2; count of bases not matched to a gene: 4.

The chain combines TRBV4-1 with TRBJ1-2; D is ambiguous. The CDR3 sequence is 14 residues long. CDR1 is MGHRA, CDR2 YSYEKL, per germline. Trimming took 6 bases from V and 7 from J, leaving 18 bases between them. CDR3 bases: TGCGCCAGCAGTGATGAAAGTAAGGAGCGTGGCTACACCTTC. Its translation: CASSDESKERGYTF.

This chain joins TRBV10-3 and TRBJ2-2; 7 bases fit TRBD1. The V gene end was trimmed by 10 bases and the J gene end by 4 bases; junction bases not matched to a gene: 12. The CDR3 is 15 amino acids. Germline CDR1 and CDR2: ENHRY and SYGVKD. The CDR3 is CATFGQGQPTGELFF. CDR3 in DNA: TGTGCCACCTTCGGGCAGGGACAGCCCACCGGGGAGCTGTTTTTT.

This clone was counted once. Sequence at one end of the junction differs from germline and may be a read error. This chain joins TRBV5-6 and TRBJ1-5; 7 nucleotides line up with TRBD1. Germline values: CDR1 SGHDT, CDR2 YYEEEE. The CDR3 loop spans 14 amino acids. This CDR3 reads CASSYRGRNQPQHF. The CDR3 DNA reads TGTGCCAGCAGCTACAGGGGTCGCAACCAGCCCCAGCATTTT.